The 2 T cell receptor beta chains reported below all come from one sample, sequenced in a study of shared clonotypes between healthy human individuals. Method: immunoSEQ multiplex PCR; TCRdb's copy keeps in-frame clones and lacks some. This repertoire shows 2 million to 2.5 million clones, 85% to 95% found once; its top ten account for around 1.1%. Naive CD8 cells lacked CD45RO and underwent positive selection for CCR7, leaving out terminally differentiated effector memory CD45RA+ cells. Material for sequencing was naive CD8+ T cells sorted from blood. These TCRs come from a man between 18 and 29 years old in good health.

The V call is TRBV9, the J call TRBJ2-5; 7 bases fit TRBD1. The CDR3 runs to 15 residues. Germline lookup yields CDR1 SGDLS and CDR2 YYNGEE. The junction had 7 bases not matched to a gene; V was cut back by 3 bases and J by 2 bases. The CDR3 loop reads CASSAGQAPQETQYF. Here the CDR3 DNA reads TGTGCCAGCAGCGCCGGACAGGCCCCTCAAGAGACCCAGTACTTC.

The chain joins TRBV7-9 to TRBJ2-3, with D possibly TRBD2 on 5 matching bases. CDR1 and CDR2 from the germline V gene are SEHNR and FQNEAQ (reference sequence). Deletions cut 6 bases from V and 0 bases from J, with 19 bases between. The CDR3 is made up of 17 amino acids. In DNA form, the CDR3 reads TGTGCCAGCAGTCTCGGGGAAAGCGGTTTCAGCACAGATACGCAGTATTTT. Translation: CASSLGESGFSTDTQYF.